Following are 24 T cell receptor beta chains from one sample sequenced in a study of OX40 agonist ivuxolimab in advanced cancers. The assay was immunoSEQ multiplex PCR, and TCRdb's table has in-frame clones only and misses some. The table includes over 100,000 clones, 93% detected once. The material was CD4+ or CD8+ T cells sorted from blood, obtained in a trial of the OX40 agonist ivuxolimab. The receptors here all came from an adult with an advanced solid tumor such as melanoma, head and neck, liver or kidney cancer.

This rearrangement joins TRBV28 to TRBJ1-5, with 7 bases aligning to TRBD1. V trimming: 11 bases; J trimming: 2 bases; junction bases outside the gene matches: 9. The CDR3 is made up of 14 amino acids. Germline V CDR1 and CDR2: MDHEN, SYDVKM. This CDR3 reads CACYRGGGNQPQHF. The CDR3 DNA reads as TGTGCCTGCTACAGGGGTGGAGGCAATCAGCCCCAGCATTTT.

The V gene is TRBV7-9, the J gene TRBJ2-2; maybe TRBD2 (5 bases). V lost 1 base and J lost 6, with 12 bases in between. Germline-derived CDR1 and CDR2 are SEHNR and FQNEAQ (reference sequence). The CDR3 loop spans 15 amino acids. CDR3 sequence (DNA): TGTGCCAGCAGCTTAGGGGCCGGGGAATCCGGGGAGCTGTTTTTT. Its translation: CASSLGAGESGELFF.

The chain uses TRBV29-1 and TRBJ2-7; D unclear. The CDR3 is made up of 19 amino acids. V dropped 1 base and J dropped 0 bases, with 25 bases sitting between them. Germline V gene sequence: CDR1 SQVTM, CDR2 ANQGSEA. The CDR3 protein is CSVEGRREGIPFSSYEQYF. CDR3 DNA: TGCAGCGTTGAAGGGCGTCGTGAAGGGATCCCCTTTAGCTCCTACGAGCAGTACTTC.

The V gene is TRBV5-1, the J gene TRBJ1-2; maybe TRBD1 (5 bases). Trimming left V 4 bases short and J 5 bases short, with 18 bases between. CDR3 length equals 15 residues. Germline CDR1 reads SGHRS; CDR2 reads YFSETQ. The CDR3 DNA follows: TGCGCCAGCAGCCCCGGGGGGGGTGATTTATATGGCTACACCTTC. Its protein is CASSPGGGDLYGYTF.

The chain carries TRBV6-6 and TRBJ2-3; the D is unclear. The CDR3 is 14 residues long. Per germline, CDR1 MNHNY and CDR2 SVGAGI (reference sequence). V lost 5 bases, J lost 0 bases, and 9 bases lay in between. The CDR3 bases are TGTGCCAGCAGTCAGCAGCTAAGCACAGATACGCAGTATTTT. Encoded protein: CASSQQLSTDTQYF.

The chain joins TRBV2 to TRBJ2-7; perhaps TRBD2 as D (6 bases). The CDR3 sequence is 19 residues long. Germline CDR1 reads SNHLY; CDR2 reads FYNNEI. V was trimmed by 2 bases and J by 3 bases, leaving 26 bases between them. The CDR3 DNA reads TGTGCCAGCAGTGAAAAGGCCCCCCGACTAGTAGTCCTCCTCTACGAGCAGTACTTC. Translated, it gives CASSEKAPRLVVLLYEQYF.

This clone has just one count. J is TRBJ1-5 and V is TRBV19; 9 bases are a match to TRBD1. The CDR3 extends over 15 amino acids. V lost 5 bases, J lost 7 bases, and 9 bases stayed unmatched. Germline assignment: CDR1 LNHDA and CDR2 SQIVND (reference sequence). The DNA of the CDR3 is TGTGCCAGTAGTGTAACAGGGGGCTTGAGACAGCCCCAGCATTTT. Encoded protein: CASSVTGGLRQPQHF.

The V and J genes are TRBV5-4 and TRBJ1-6; TRBD1 matches at 9 bases. Germline values: CDR1 SGHNT, CDR2 YYREEE (reference sequence). This CDR3 has 18 amino acids. The trim removed 0 bases at V and 1 base at J, leaving 5 bases unmatched. The CDR3 loop is CASSLGGQGRSYNSPLHF. CDR3 DNA sequence: TGTGCCAGCAGCTTGGGGGGACAGGGAAGGTCCTATAATTCACCCCTCCACTTT.

Here the CDR3 DNA reads TGTGCCAGCAGACGGACAGGGGGCGCGATCCAGGAAAAACTGTTTTTT. Translating it yields CASRRTGGAIQEKLFF. V and J are TRBV28 and TRBJ1-4; TRBD1 agrees at 11 bases. V was clipped by 6 bases and J by 8 bases; unmatched bases: 11. The CDR3 runs to 16 residues. The germline V gene has CDR1 MDHEN and CDR2 SYDVKM.

Concerning this clone itself: A junction end diverges from the germline sequence, so it may reflect a read error. This chain links TRBV7-2 with TRBJ2-3; 9 bases match TRBD1. Germline lookup yields CDR1 SGHTA and CDR2 FQGNSA. The CDR3 is 15 residues long. CDR3 sequence: CASRLGDRVSDTQYF. CDR3 bases: TGTGCCAGCAGATTAGGGGACAGGGTATCGGATACGCAGTATTTT.

The chain couples TRBV7-3 to TRBJ2-1, with a tentative D call TRBD1 (6 bases). This CDR3 has 14 amino acids. Germline values: CDR1 SGHTA, CDR2 FQGTGA. The ends were cut back, 5 bases at V and 5 bases at J, with 13 bases in the middle. CDR3 loop: CASSKNTGNNEQFF. The DNA for the CDR3 is TGTGCCAGCAGCAAAAATACAGGGAACAATGAGCAGTTCTTC.

The chain carries TRBV6-1 and TRBJ1-2; 7 bases match TRBD1. Trimming took 7 bases from V and 14 from J; bases not matched to a gene: 13. This CDR3 is 12 amino acids long. Germline V CDR1 and CDR2: MNHNS, SASEGT. The CDR3 DNA follows: TGTGCCAGCACTTCGCCGGGACAGAAGGTAACCTTC. It is translated as CASTSPGQKVTF.

V gene TRBV28 combines with J gene TRBJ1-6; D gene unclear. Trimming stripped 3 bases from V and 6 bases from J, with 3 bases between. The CDR3 is 12 amino acids. Germline lookup yields CDR1 MDHEN and CDR2 SYDVKM. CDR3 loop: CASSLGNSPLHF. In nucleotides, the CDR3 is TGTGCCAGCAGTTTGGGTAATTCACCCCTCCACTTT.

This rearrangement joins TRBV6-5 to TRBJ1-2; D remains unclear. V was shortened by 6 bases and J by 4 bases, with 15 bases between the two germline ends. The CDR3 is made up of 14 amino acids. In germline, CDR1 is MNHEY, CDR2 SVGAGI. The CDR3 coding sequence is TGTGCCAGCAGGGGAGGGCTCCGGTTCTATGGCTACACCTTC. Protein: CASRGGLRFYGYTF.

The rearrangement uses TRBV5-1 and TRBJ2-3; 8 bases are a match to TRBD1. Trimming took 5 bases from V and 6 from J; bases not matched to a gene: 8. The length of the CDR3 is 14 residues. Germline lookup yields CDR1 SGHRS and CDR2 YFSETQ. Written as DNA, the CDR3 is TGCGCCAGCAGTTCGACAGGGGATAGGGATACGCAGTATTTT. This encodes CASSSTGDRDTQYF.

The DNA for the CDR3 is TGTGCCAGCAGCTTCCGGACAAGTACAGATACGCAGTATTTT. Translated: CASSFRTSTDTQYF. The chain uses TRBV9 and TRBJ2-3, with D possibly TRBD1 on 5 matching bases. Germline V gene sequence: CDR1 SGDLS, CDR2 YYNGEE. The germline V and J ends were trimmed by 4 bases and 3 bases, with 12 bases remaining between them. This CDR3 comprises 14 residues.

This sequence joins TRBV19 and TRBJ1-3; D possibly corresponds to TRBD1 (5 bases). Germline CDR1 reads LNHDA; CDR2 reads SQIVND (reference sequence). Trimming left V 1 base short and J 2 bases short, with 6 bases between. The length of the CDR3 is 14 residues. This chain's CDR3 is CASSIVGAGNTIYF. As DNA, the CDR3 is TGTGCCAGTAGTATAGTGGGGGCTGGAAACACCATATATTTT. The complete variable domain, with remaining parts taken from reference TRBV19 and TRBJ1-3, reads DGGITQSPKYLFRKEGQNVTLSCEQNLNHDAMYWYRQDPGQGLRLIYYSQIVNDFQKGDIAEGYSVSREKKESFPLTVTSAQKNPTAFYLCASSIVGAGNTIYFGEGSWLTVV.

This chain connects TRBV7-3 to TRBJ2-7; tentatively, D is TRBD1 or TRBD2 (5 bases each). Trimming removed 1 base at V and 0 bases at J, with 10 bases between. The CDR3 covers 15 residues. The germline V gene encodes CDR1 SGHTA and CDR2 FQGTGA. Written as DNA, the CDR3 is TGTGCCAGCAGCTTAATAGGGGACCACTCCTACGAGCAGTACTTC. Translating gives CASSLIGDHSYEQYF.

J is TRBJ1-4 and V is TRBV27; TRBD1 is a possible D gene (5 bases). CDR1 and CDR2 from the germline V gene are MNHEY and SMNVEV (reference sequence). CDR3 length: 14 residues. V lost 6 bases to trimming and J lost 3 bases, with 11 bases between them. CDR3 DNA sequence: TGTGCCAGCAGCAAGCAGGGACCTAATGAAAAACTGTTTTTT. Residues: CASSKQGPNEKLFF.

This clone was seen only once. V usage is TRBV6-1 and J usage is TRBJ2-3, with 7 bases identical to TRBD1. The CDR3 contains 16 residues. The germline V gene has CDR1 MNHNS and CDR2 SASEGT. After removal of 4 bases from V and 2 bases from J, the junction contained 9 bases not matched to a gene. This CDR3 reads CASSGGPGTDTDTQYF. In DNA, the CDR3 is TGTGCCAGCAGTGGGGGGCCCGGGACAGACACAGATACGCAGTATTTT.

J is TRBJ2-1 and V is TRBV6-5; 7 bases align to TRBD1. The CDR3 spans 15 residues. V gave up 6 bases and J gave up 0 bases; unmatched junction bases: 5. CDR1 and CDR2 (germline): MNHEY, SVGAGI. CDR3 amino acids: CASRFDRDSYNEQFF. CDR3 DNA sequence: TGTGCCAGCAGATTCGACAGGGACTCCTACAATGAGCAGTTCTTC.

The table lists this clone with a count of one. The chain uses TRBV4-3 and TRBJ2-5; 8 bases line up with TRBD1. The CDR3 contains 15 residues. Trimming cost V 4 bases and J 5 bases; bases outside gene matches: 9. Germline CDR1 reads LGHNA; CDR2 reads YSLEER. CDR3 coding DNA: TGCGCCAGCAGCCCTGGACAGGGTGGGAGGGAGACCCAGTACTTC. Translating it yields CASSPGQGGRETQYF.

V is TRBV7-2 and J is TRBJ2-7; 9 positions match TRBD2. The CDR3 has 14 residues. Germline lookup yields CDR1 SGHTA and CDR2 FQGNSA. The V and J ends lost 7 bases and 2 bases, in that order; junction bases with no gene match: 6. CDR3 in DNA: TGTGCCAGCACCCAGACTAGCGGCCCCTACGAGCAGTACTTC. Translated, it gives CASTQTSGPYEQYF.

V usage is TRBV27 and J usage is TRBJ2-3; no firm D call. Deletions cut 1 base from V and 4 bases from J, with 12 bases between. CDR3 length equals 15 residues. Germline-derived CDR1 and CDR2 are MNHEY and SMNVEV (reference sequence). The CDR3 here is CASSLLVNWADTQYF. The CDR3 DNA sequence: TGTGCCAGCAGTTTATTGGTTAATTGGGCAGATACGCAGTATTTT.